This T cell receptor (beta chain) was obtained from a study of CD8+ T cells in alopecia areata. Study summary: Treated patients received oral tofacitinib, 5 to 10 mg twice daily. Patients remained on tofacitinib for 6 to 18 months and then went 6 months without it.

With 2 bases removed from V and 7 bases from J, the gap between germline ends came to 8 bases. CDR1 MDHEN and CDR2 SYDVKM come from the germline V gene. The CDR3 has 12 amino acids. This clone has more than one count but fewer than ten. No antigen is known for it. Extracted RNA was reverse transcribed, and the resulting cDNA served as sequencing template. Measured with immunoSEQ multiplex PCR; TCRdb has only the in-frame clones, and not every one. This table holds roughly 4,300 clones, roughly 60% found once. Treatment described: oral pan-JAK inhibitor, 5-10 mg twice daily. Alopecia areata patients had lesional scalp punch biopsies and peripheral blood taken from them. Study outcomes and limitations: There were many expanded lesional clones persisting in scalp and blood during tofacitinib.

The V and J genes are TRBV28 and TRBJ1-1; D remains ambiguous. The sample was skin, taken at week 4, from a patient treated with tofacitinib. This sequence was found in a human donor with alopecia areata. The DNA for the CDR3 is TGTGCCAGCAGTTTAAGAGCGAATGAAGCTTTCTTT. Protein product: CASSLRANEAFF.